The next 32 T cell receptor beta chains were all read from a single sample in a study of regulatory T cells in long-lasting Graves disease. Time point in this sample: persistent/refractory GD, antithyroid drugs over 5 years with positive TRAb. PBMCs were the source of the RNA used for TCR sequencing. Building the TCR beta libraries relied on iRepertoire HTBI primers, and CDR3 regions underwent Arm-PCR. TCRdb redid the calling of the multiplex PCR reads with MiXCR, one entry per CDR3 protein. The data contain over 650,000 distinct CDR3 sequences, 25% to 30% of them singletons. The specimen comprised peripheral blood mononuclear cells (PBMCs), sampled when the disease was refractory, from a patient treated with antithyroid drugs. The receptors come from a female donor with Graves disease.

In the case of this clonotype: The junction does not match germline at one end; this may be a read error. This chain uses TRBV6-2 or TRBV6-3 with TRBJ1-5, with 8 bases aligning to TRBD1. CDR1 is MNHEY and CDR2 is SVGEGT in the germline V gene. This CDR3 contains 17 residues. CDR3 loop: CAGSYSGQGASNQPQHF. CDR3 sequence (DNA): TGTGCCGGCAGTTACTCAGGGCAGGGGGCGAGCAATCAGCCCCAGCATTTT.

V and J are TRBV18 and TRBJ2-5; D ambiguous. CDR3 length: 16 residues. With 3 bases removed from V and 5 bases from J, the gap between germline ends came to 19 bases. Germline CDR1 is KGHSH and CDR2 is LQKENI. The CDR3 DNA sequence: TGTGCCAGCTCACCGCCCTCCGGGCCCCACGGGGAGACCCAGTACTTC. This gives the protein CASSPPSGPHGETQYF.

In this sample, this clonotype turned up a few times. This rearrangement joins TRBV11-2 to TRBJ1-1; TRBD1 is a possible D gene (6 bases). The germline CDR1 and CDR2 sequences are SGHAT and FQNNGV. Deletions cut 2 bases from V and 2 bases from J, with 12 bases between. The CDR3 is 15 residues long. The CDR3 sequence: CASSLSGETNTEAFF. The CDR3 region has the DNA TGTGCCAGCAGCTTATCAGGGGAAACTAACACTGAAGCTTTCTTT.

This clonotype came up many times. The chain carries TRBV6-4 and TRBJ2-7; 7 nucleotides line up with TRBD2. The CDR3 is 16 amino acids. In germline, CDR1 is MRHNA, CDR2 SNTAGT. J was trimmed by 4 bases and V by 5 bases; bases with no gene match: 14. CDR3 amino acids: CASSYNPIAGGYEQYF. The CDR3 bases are TGTGCCAGCAGTTACAACCCAATAGCGGGCGGTTACGAGCAGTACTTC.

This clonotype was observed many times. V is TRBV6-1 and J is TRBJ1-5, with 7 bases aligning to TRBD1. The CDR3 totals 13 residues. CDR1 and CDR2 (germline): MNHNS, SASEGT. V lost 6 bases, J lost 5 bases, and 4 bases stayed unmatched. CDR3 DNA sequence: TGTGCCAGCAGCGCCGACAGGGATCAGCCCCAGCATTTT. The encoded protein is CASSADRDQPQHF.

This clonotype was seen once. The CDR3 here is CASSAPPGSLFF. The CDR3 DNA follows: TGTGCCAGTAGTGCCCCTCCGGGATCCCTGTTTTTT. The rearrangement links TRBV19 to TRBJ1-4; D is undetermined. The germline V and J ends were trimmed by 5 bases and 14 bases, with 15 bases remaining between them. The germline V gene encodes CDR1 LNHDA and CDR2 SQIVND (reference sequence). This CDR3 region has 12 residues.

This chain links TRBV30 with TRBJ1-1; the D is unclear. Trimming took 2 bases from V and 4 from J, leaving 8 bases between them. This CDR3 has 12 amino acids. The germline CDR1 and CDR2 sequences are GTSNPN and SVGIG (reference sequence). CDR3 coding DNA: TGTGCCTGGAGTCCCCCCCTCACTGAAGCTTTCTTT. Residues: CAWSPPLTEAFF.

At least ten counts were recorded for this clonotype. V usage is TRBV28 and J usage is TRBJ1-2; 10 nucleotides align to TRBD1. From germline, CDR1 is MDHEN and CDR2 SYDVKM. The CDR3 loop spans 15 amino acids. V was clipped by 5 bases and J by 1 base; unmatched bases: 4. The chain's CDR3 is CASSGQGDGNYGYTF. For the CDR3, the DNA is TGTGCCAGCAGTGGACAGGGGGACGGTAACTATGGCTACACCTTC.

The sample holds one count of this clonotype. The rearrangement links TRBV9 to TRBJ2-7, with 8 nucleotides matching TRBD2. The CDR3 has 16 residues. The V gene's germline CDR1 is SGDLS and CDR2 YYNGEE. Trimming removed 0 bases from V and 7 bases from J; junction bases left unmatched: 12. Written as DNA, the CDR3 is TGTGCCAGCAGCGTAGGGACCGGGACTAGAGGTTGGGAGCAGTACTTC. It translates to CASSVGTGTRGWEQYF.

The chain is built from TRBV27 and TRBJ2-7, with TRBD1 matching 10 bases. This CDR3 has 18 amino acids. The trim removed 3 bases at V and 5 bases at J, leaving 16 bases unmatched. Germline V gene lookup returns CDR1 MNHEY and CDR2 SMNVEV (reference sequence). The CDR3 coding sequence is TGTGCCAGCAGTTTCCTTAGCCGCATGACAGGGGGCTCTAACGAGCAGTACTTC. It encodes CASSFLSRMTGGSNEQYF.

This clonotype has just a few counts. This chain links TRBV6-2 or TRBV6-3 with TRBJ2-7; no clear D. This CDR3 spans 12 amino acids. The germline V gene has CDR1 MNHEY and CDR2 SVGEGT. V lost 3 bases and J 3 bases, leaving 6 bases between the germline ends. The CDR3 sequence: CASSYLYYEQYF. The CDR3 DNA reads as TGTGCCAGCAGTTATTTGTACTACGAGCAGTACTTC.

This chain joins TRBV18 and TRBJ1-5; a possible D gene is TRBD1 (6 bases). The length of the CDR3 is 14 residues. V lost 6 bases and J lost 5, with 14 bases in between. Per germline, CDR1 KGHSH and CDR2 LQKENI. The chain's CDR3 is CASSRGTLDQPQHF. The CDR3, as DNA: TGTGCCAGCTCCAGAGGGACACTAGATCAGCCCCAGCATTTT.

This chain connects TRBV5-4 to TRBJ1-1; TRBD1 is a possible D gene (6 bases). Looked up from germline, CDR1 is SGHNT and CDR2 is YYREEE (reference sequence). CDR3 length equals 14 residues. The V and J ends lost 4 bases and 2 bases respectively, with 12 bases between them. DNA of the CDR3: TGTGCCAGCAGCATCGGGACATTTAACACTGAAGCTTTCTTT. Residues: CASSIGTFNTEAFF.

The V gene is TRBV5-1, the J gene TRBJ1-6; 7 positions match TRBD1. This CDR3 region has 14 residues. Germline CDR1 SGHRS, CDR2 YFSETQ. V lost 4 bases and J lost 7; bases outside the gene matches: 5. The CDR3 spells CASSPGQPNSPLHF. The CDR3 bases are TGCGCCAGCAGCCCGGGACAGCCAAATTCACCCCTCCACTTT.

Ten or more counts support this clonotype. This chain's CDR3 is CASSLPSNTEAFF. CDR3 bases: TGTGCCAGCAGTTTGCCCTCAAACACTGAAGCTTTCTTT. The V call is TRBV28, the J call TRBJ1-1, with D hard to call. V lost 3 bases, J lost 2 bases, and 7 bases lay in between. This CDR3 contains 13 residues. CDR1 MDHEN and CDR2 SYDVKM come from the germline V gene.

This clonotype occurred many times. The chain couples TRBV2 to TRBJ2-4, with 9 bases identical to TRBD1. The CDR3 contains 15 residues. Germline CDR1 SNHLY, CDR2 FYNNEI. Germline trimming cut 7 bases from V and 1 base from J; bases unmatched to any gene: 5. This CDR3 reads CASMDRGWAKNIQYF. CDR3 DNA sequence: TGTGCCAGCATGGACAGGGGATGGGCCAAAAACATTCAGTACTTC.

This clonotype was detected only a few times. The genes are TRBV3-1 and TRBJ2-6, with 7 bases aligning to TRBD1. CDR3 length equals 14 residues. V lost 6 bases to trimming and J lost 2 bases; unmatched junction nucleotides: 1. Per the germline V gene, CDR1 is LGHDT and CDR2 is YNNKEL (reference sequence). The CDR3 nucleotides read TGTGCCAGCAGTCAGGGGGCTGGGGCCAACGTCCTGACTTTC. Translation gives CASSQGAGANVLTF.

There are a few counts of this clonotype. The chain combines TRBV28 with TRBJ1-5, with 7 bases that match TRBD1. The CDR3 covers 16 residues. J lost 1 base, V lost 8 bases, and 11 bases had no gene match. In germline, CDR1 is MDHEN, CDR2 SYDVKM. The CDR3 spells CASPPLTGVSNQPQHF. CDR3 DNA: TGTGCCAGCCCCCCCCTCACAGGGGTGAGCAATCAGCCCCAGCATTTT.

The chain carries TRBV3-1 and TRBJ2-3; no clear D. The CDR3 runs 15 residues. CDR1 and CDR2 (germline): LGHDT, YNNKEL (reference sequence). Trimming took 0 bases from V and 0 from J, leaving 7 bases between them. This CDR3 reads CASSQDPTSTDTQYF. In DNA form, the CDR3 reads TGTGCCAGCAGCCAAGACCCAACTAGCACAGATACGCAGTATTTT.

The chain couples TRBV15 to TRBJ2-7; 11 bases line up with TRBD1. The CDR3 sequence is 19 residues long. The ends lost 1 base at V and 3 bases at J; junction bases unmatched: 14. Germline V lookup: CDR1 LNHNV, CDR2 YYDKDF (reference sequence). CDR3 sequence reads: CATSRAGQGASRGIYEQYF. CDR3 DNA: TGTGCCACCAGCAGAGCAGGACAGGGGGCTTCGCGTGGGATCTACGAGCAGTACTTC.

This clonotype turned up a few times. The V call is TRBV12-3 or TRBV12-4, the J call TRBJ1-5; no clear D. The CDR3 is 12 amino acids. The V and J ends lost 2 bases and 5 bases respectively, with 4 bases between them. Here the CDR3 reads CASSLSDQPQHF. In DNA, the CDR3 is TGTGCCAGCAGTTTAAGTGATCAGCCCCAGCATTTT.

The V and J genes are TRBV24-1 and TRBJ2-6; 9 bases line up with TRBD1. The V gene end was trimmed by 4 bases and the J gene end by 2 bases; junction bases not matched to a gene: 5. Germline V gene data show CDR1 as KGHDR and CDR2 as SFDVKD. The CDR3 consists of 17 residues. The CDR3: CATSEGNRGPGANVLTF. The CDR3, as DNA: TGTGCCACCAGTGAGGGGAACAGGGGGCCTGGGGCCAACGTCCTGACTTTC.

Regarding this clonotype: A read error is possible here, since a much larger clone lies one base away. The chain carries TRBV12-3 or TRBV12-4 and TRBJ1-2, with D unclear. The length of the CDR3 is 15 residues. The CDR3 DNA reads as TGTGCCAGCGGTTTTGCGGGCCAGCAAAACTATGGCTACACCTTC. Protein product: CASGFAGQQNYGYTF.

This clonotype appeared a few times. This clone may be a read error of a much larger clone one base away. The chain recombines TRBV28 with TRBJ2-5; TRBD1 might be the D (6 bases). This CDR3 has 13 amino acids. Between the trimmed V and J ends, which lost 3 bases and 9 bases, there was a span of 14 bases. Germline CDR1 is MDHEN and CDR2 is SYDVKM. DNA for the CDR3: TGTGCCAGCAGTTTCAGGGGATGGAAGGCCCAGTACTTC. It codes for CASSFRGWKAQYF.

The chain carries TRBV15 and TRBJ1-1; D may be TRBD1 (5 bases). Germline V lookup: CDR1 LNHNV, CDR2 YYDKDF (reference sequence). Deletions cut 3 bases from V and 1 base from J, with 15 bases between. The CDR3 is made up of 16 amino acids. The CDR3 DNA is TGTGCCACCAGCAGTCCCCCCCCAGGACAGAACACTGAAGCTTTCTTT. Translated, it gives CATSSPPPGQNTEAFF.

The V and J genes are TRBV20-1 and TRBJ2-3, with D perhaps matching TRBD2 (6 bases). The CDR3 covers 13 residues. The V end lost 5 bases, the J end lost 0 bases, and 9 bases lay between the germline ends. CDR1 is DFQATT, CDR2 SNEGSKA, per germline (reference sequence). CDR3 DNA: TGCAGTGCTGCCGGGACTAGCACAGATACGCAGTATTTT. Protein product: CSAAGTSTDTQYF.

This clonotype was seen a handful of times. The chain's CDR3 is CASSHGQTNYEQYF. The CDR3, as DNA: TGCGCCAGCAGCCACGGACAGACCAACTACGAGCAGTACTTC. The chain couples TRBV4-1 to TRBJ2-7, with D possibly TRBD1 on 6 matching bases. The V gene's germline CDR1 is MGHRA and CDR2 YSYEKL. V shed 3 bases and J shed 3 bases, with 12 bases lying between them. The CDR3 is 14 residues long.

The chain couples TRBV7-9 to TRBJ1-1; D call uncertain. Germline CDR1 reads SEHNR; CDR2 reads FQNEAQ (reference sequence). The CDR3 is 12 amino acids. The V and J ends lost 4 bases and 5 bases respectively, with 8 bases between them. This CDR3 reads CASSSSFTEAFF. The CDR3 DNA is TGTGCCAGCAGCTCATCATTTACTGAAGCTTTCTTT.

This clonotype was counted many times. J is TRBJ1-2 and V is TRBV20-1; perhaps TRBD1 as D (5 bases). There are 13 residues in the CDR3. V dropped 3 bases and J dropped 8 bases, with 16 bases sitting between them. Per germline, CDR1 DFQATT and CDR2 SNEGSKA (reference sequence). CDR3 region: CSASSSGVSGYTF. Written as DNA, the CDR3 is TGCAGTGCTAGTTCATCGGGGGTGTCAGGCTACACCTTC.

This clonotype was seen a single time. The J gene is TRBJ1-1, the V gene TRBV5-6; 7 nucleotides align to TRBD1. J was trimmed by 3 bases and V by 4 bases; bases with no gene match: 3. Germline-derived CDR1 and CDR2 are SGHDT and YYEEEE. The CDR3 consists of 13 residues. The CDR3 DNA is TGTGCCAGCAGCGCGACAGGGTACACTGAAGCTTTCTTT. This codes for CASSATGYTEAFF.

The gene calls are TRBV12-3 or TRBV12-4 and TRBJ1-2; the match to TRBD1 covers 8 bases. The CDR3 covers 14 residues. V shed 6 bases and J 4 bases; nucleotides not matched to a gene: 7. In DNA, the CDR3 is TGTGCCAGCAGGTCTACAGGGGGGCCCTATGGCTACACCTTC. Translation: CASRSTGGPYGYTF.

V and J are TRBV9 and TRBJ2-2, with a weak D call TRBD1 (5 bases). The CDR3 has 14 amino acids. The germline gives CDR1 SGDLS, CDR2 YYNGEE. Deletions cut 4 bases from V and 7 bases from J, with 14 bases between. The CDR3 nucleotides read TGTGCCAGCAGCCCTTTCCAGGGTGACGGGGAGCTGTTTTTT. Translating it yields CASSPFQGDGELFF.